The TCR beta chain under discussion was sequenced for a study of blood T cells in healthy people across ages. Regarding this clonotype: The antigen remains unidentified.

CDR3 size: 15 residues. Germline CDR1 and CDR2: LNHNV and YYDKDF (reference sequence). V shed 5 bases and J shed 2 bases, with 13 bases lying between them. For the second PCR, which ran for roughly 6 to 11 cycles, a sample-barcoded 5' primer and a J-beta primer mix were used. A template-switch adaptor with 12 random nucleotides tagged each cDNA molecule. TCRdb called the 5' RACE reads again in MiXCR, with one record for every CDR3 protein. The sample records under 1,100,000 distinct CDR3 sequences, approximately 26% being singletons. Each donor supplied 7.5 to 10 milliliters of peripheral blood. General study results and limits: There were more naive CD4+ cells and higher diversity in long-lived donors than in aged donors.

The sample was also linked to a second study, of T cells of mothers and their children.

Material: blood. This chain links TRBV15 with TRBJ2-1, with D perhaps matching TRBD1 or TRBD2 (5 bases each). The receptor comes from a girl aged 2 to 10 in good health. The CDR3 DNA reads as TGTGCCACCAGCGAGGGACCGCCTCCCTACAATGAGCAGTTCTTC. This gives the protein CATSEGPPPYNEQFF. The whole variable domain, filled in from reference TRBV15 and TRBJ2-1, reads DAMVIQNPRYQVTQFGKPVTLSCSQTLNHNVMYWYQQKSSQAPKLLFHYYDKDFNNEADTPDNFQSRRPNTSFCFLDIRSPGLGDTAMYLCATSEGPPPYNEQFFGPGTRLTVL.